What follows are 28 T cell receptor beta chains derived from one specimen sequenced in a study of blood T cell repertoires in COVID-19. The table came from immunoSEQ multiplex PCR; TCRdb's copy has only in-frame clones and leaves some out. The repertoire holds 150,000 to 200,000 clones, with roughly 82% as singletons. Material: peripheral blood. These receptors were collected from an older woman with COVID-19, enrolled during active disease.

This chain uses TRBV7-3 with TRBJ2-1, with a tentative D call TRBD2 (6 bases). This CDR3 has 16 residues. Germline V gene lookup returns CDR1 SGHTA and CDR2 FQGTGA. V was pared by 0 bases and J by 5 bases, with 14 bases between. The CDR3 bases are TGTGCCAGCAGCTTAACTACCGGACTAATGCACAATGAGCAGTTCTTC. Protein: CASSLTTGLMHNEQFF.

The chain combines TRBV4-1 with TRBJ1-4; the match to TRBD1 covers 8 bases. Losses at the gene ends were 0 bases for V and 3 bases for J; bases not matched to a gene: 3. CDR1 is MGHRA, CDR2 YSYEKL, per germline. CDR3 length: 16 residues. The CDR3 spells CASSQEGQEPNEKLFF. The CDR3 DNA is TGCGCCAGCAGCCAAGAGGGACAGGAGCCTAATGAAAAACTGTTTTTT.

The chain uses TRBV28 and TRBJ1-6; tentatively, D is TRBD1 (5 bases). CDR3 length: 16 amino acids. Germline V gives CDR1 MDHEN, CDR2 SYDVKM. V dropped 3 bases and J dropped 6 bases, with 15 bases sitting between them. CDR3 amino acids: CASSFLGGLANSPLHF. CDR3 nucleotides: TGTGCCAGCAGTTTTTTGGGGGGTTTGGCTAATTCACCCCTCCACTTT.

Comment on this clone: The same CDR3 also results from other DNA sequences found in this sample. The chain uses TRBV19 and TRBJ1-5, with 9 bases matching TRBD1. The CDR3 has 16 residues. The germline V gene encodes CDR1 LNHDA and CDR2 SQIVND (reference sequence). The V gene end was trimmed by 6 bases and the J gene end by 1 base; junction bases not matched to a gene: 7. The CDR3 spells CASSSTGGGSNQPQHF. CDR3 DNA: TGTGCCAGTAGCTCAACAGGGGGCGGGAGCAATCAGCCCCAGCATTTT.

Here the CDR3 reads CASSPPYRARVTEAFF. CDR3 in DNA: TGTGCCAGCTCACCACCGTACAGGGCTAGGGTCACTGAAGCTTTCTTT. The V call is TRBV18, the J call TRBJ1-1, with TRBD1 as a possible D gene (6 bases). This CDR3 contains 16 residues. The germline V gene has CDR1 KGHSH and CDR2 LQKENI. V dropped 0 bases and J dropped 4 bases, with 15 bases sitting between them. Combining the CDR3 with reference TRBV18 and TRBJ1-1 gives the whole variable domain NAGVMQNPRHLVRRRGQEARLRCSPMKGHSHVYWYRQLPEEGLKFMVYLQKENIIDESGMPKERFSAEFPKEGPSILRIQQVVRGDSAAYFCASSPPYRARVTEAFFGQGTRLTVV.

V gene TRBV11-2 combines with J gene TRBJ2-6; 8 nucleotides agree with TRBD1. The CDR3 contains 17 residues. With V trimmed by 5 bases and J by 2 bases, 8 bases remained unmatched. Germline lookup yields CDR1 SGHAT and CDR2 FQNNGV. The CDR3 loop reads CASSPWDRHAGANVLTF. The CDR3 nucleotides read TGTGCCAGCAGCCCATGGGACAGGCATGCTGGGGCCAACGTCCTGACTTTC.

The chain combines TRBV5-8 with TRBJ1-1; no definite D call. V was trimmed by 4 bases and J by 0 bases, leaving 4 bases between them. This CDR3 region has 12 residues. In germline, CDR1 is SGHTS, CDR2 YDEGEE. The DNA of the CDR3 is TGTGCCAGCAGCCCTATGAACACTGAAGCTTTCTTT. It encodes CASSPMNTEAFF. The full variable domain, in which reference TRBV5-8 and TRBJ1-1 provide the parts outside the CDR3, is EAGVTQSPTHLIKTRGQQATLRCSPISGHTSVYWYQQALGLGLQFLLWYDEGEERNRGNFPPRFSGRQFPNYSSELNVNALELEDSALYLCASSPMNTEAFFGQGTRLTVV.

The V gene is TRBV6-6, the J gene TRBJ1-5; 8 nucleotides agree with TRBD1. V shed 5 bases, J shed 8 bases, and the junction held 14 bases outside the gene matches. Germline V CDR1 and CDR2: MNHNY, SVGAGI (reference sequence). This CDR3 comprises 16 residues. CDR3 amino acids: CASSPGSGQVHKPQHF. Here the CDR3 DNA reads TGTGCCAGCAGTCCCGGATCGGGACAGGTTCACAAGCCCCAGCATTTT.

CDR3 residues: CASSRGGRAGELFF. DNA of the CDR3: TGTGCCAGCAGTCGGGGGGGAAGAGCCGGGGAGCTGTTTTTT. The chain uses TRBV28 and TRBJ2-2; 8 positions match TRBD2. Germline V gives CDR1 MDHEN, CDR2 SYDVKM. The V gene end was trimmed by 5 bases and the J gene end by 6 bases; junction bases not matched to a gene: 5. This CDR3 region has 14 residues.

The gene calls are TRBV28 and TRBJ2-7; 9 positions agree with TRBD1. J was trimmed by 2 bases and V by 3 bases; bases with no gene match: 2. This CDR3 is built from 14 residues. The V gene's germline CDR1 is MDHEN and CDR2 SYDVKM. CDR3 sequence (DNA): TGTGCCAGCAGTTTCGGGACAGGGACCTACGAGCAGTACGTC. Amino acids: CASSFGTGTYEQYV.

CDR3 bases: TGCGCCAGCAGGAAAGCGGATACGCAGTATTTT. Protein: CASRKADTQYF. J is TRBJ2-3 and V is TRBV5-1; D gene ambiguous. V shed 5 bases and J shed 6 bases, with 7 bases lying between them. Germline V gene lookup returns CDR1 SGHRS and CDR2 YFSETQ. This CDR3 has 11 amino acids.

The chain links TRBV20-1 to TRBJ1-1, with D unresolved. The length of the CDR3 is 10 residues. The ends were cut back, 2 bases at V and 6 bases at J, with 4 bases in the middle. Germline CDR1 is DFQATT and CDR2 is SNEGSKA (reference sequence). Here the CDR3 DNA reads TGCAGTGCTAGATTCGCTGAAGCTTTCTTT. This codes for CSARFAEAFF.

The rearrangement joins TRBV7-6 to TRBJ1-1, with TRBD1 matching 7 bases. V shed 1 base, J shed 5 bases, and the junction held 4 bases outside the gene matches. The germline gives CDR1 SGHVS, CDR2 FNYEAQ. CDR3 size: 14 residues. The CDR3 loop is CASSLVEGATEAFF. Written as DNA, the CDR3 is TGTGCCAGCAGCTTAGTTGAGGGGGCGACTGAAGCTTTCTTT. Based on the CDR3 plus reference TRBV7-6 and TRBJ1-1, the full variable domain is GAGVSQSPRYKVTKRGQDVALRCDPISGHVSLYWYRQALGQGPEFLTYFNYEAQQDKSGLPNDRFSAERPEGSISTLTIQRTEQRDSAMYRCASSLVEGATEAFFGQGTRLTVV.

The genes are TRBV18 and TRBJ1-2; D unresolved. The length of the CDR3 is 13 residues. Germline values: CDR1 KGHSH, CDR2 LQKENI. The germline V and J ends were trimmed by 3 bases and 1 base, with 6 bases remaining between them. The DNA for the CDR3 is TGTGCCAGCTCACCCGACTTTAACTATGGCTACACCTTC. Amino acid sequence: CASSPDFNYGYTF.

The J gene is TRBJ2-1, the V gene TRBV2; 15 bases agree with TRBD2. The CDR3 is 17 residues long. J lost 9 bases, V lost 6 bases, and 12 bases had no gene match. Germline V gene sequence: CDR1 SNHLY, CDR2 FYNNEI. As DNA, the CDR3 is TGTGCCAGCAGCTCGTCGAGGACTAGCGGGGGGGCGGGTGAGCAGTTCTTC. It specifies CASSSSRTSGGAGEQFF.

This chain links TRBV5-8 with TRBJ1-3; possible D gene TRBD1, 5 bases. Germline CDR1 reads SGHTS; CDR2 reads YDEGEE. Trimming took 5 bases from V and 1 from J, leaving 13 bases between them. There are 15 residues in the CDR3. The chain's CDR3 is CASSSGAGSGNTIYF. CDR3 nucleotides: TGTGCCAGCAGTTCTGGGGCAGGATCTGGAAACACCATATATTTT.

This chain uses TRBV27 with TRBJ1-1; D gene uncertain. CDR1 is MNHEY, CDR2 SMNVEV, per germline (reference sequence). Trimming removed 8 bases at V and 1 base at J, with 14 bases between. The CDR3 covers 14 residues. Written as DNA, the CDR3 is TGTGCCAGCTCACCATATTGGCAGAACACTGAAGCTTTCTTT. Residues: CASSPYWQNTEAFF.

Here the CDR3 DNA reads TGCAGCGCCTGGACAGGGTTAGACGGCCAGCCCCAGCATTTT. Translated, it gives CSAWTGLDGQPQHF. This chain links TRBV29-1 with TRBJ1-5; TRBD1 matches at 8 bases. CDR3 size: 14 residues. Germline CDR1 SQVTM, CDR2 ANQGSEA. J was trimmed by 7 bases and V by 7 bases; bases with no gene match: 12.

The chain combines TRBV6-5 with TRBJ1-1; D is possibly TRBD1 (6 bases). CDR3 length equals 13 residues. Germline V CDR1 and CDR2: MNHEY, SVGAGI. Trimming removed 8 bases at V and 0 bases at J, with 10 bases between. CDR3: CASLGQLNTEAFF. The CDR3 nucleotides are TGTGCCAGCCTTGGACAGTTGAACACTGAAGCTTTCTTT.

CDR3 residues: CASKEQFYEQYF. The CDR3 DNA is TGTGCCAGCAAGGAGCAGTTCTACGAGCAGTACTTC. The J gene is TRBJ2-7, the V gene TRBV6-5; D unresolved. CDR3 size: 12 residues. The V gene lost 7 bases and the J gene lost 3 bases, with 10 bases spanning the gap. CDR1 and CDR2 (germline): MNHEY, SVGAGI.

This clone appeared once. V and J are TRBV28 and TRBJ1-4; D gene uncertain. The CDR3 has 17 residues. Germline CDR1 and CDR2: MDHEN and SYDVKM. The V and J ends lost 2 bases and 5 bases respectively, with 18 bases between them. CDR3 region: CASSLLSGPGINEKLFF. CDR3 nucleotides: TGTGCCAGCAGTTTACTTTCCGGACCGGGGATAAATGAAAAACTGTTTTTT.

The genes are TRBV27 and TRBJ1-1; 10 bases map to TRBD1. The CDR3 is 13 amino acids. J lost 1 base, V lost 8 bases, and 1 base had no gene match. Germline CDR1 is MNHEY and CDR2 is SMNVEV (reference sequence). CDR3 coding DNA: TGTGCCAGCGGGACAGGGGCGAACACTGAAGCTTTCTTT. Translating it yields CASGTGANTEAFF.

This clone was observed once. V gene TRBV6-6 combines with J gene TRBJ1-6; 10 bases fit TRBD1. CDR1 and CDR2 (germline): MNHNY, SVGAGI (reference sequence). CDR3 length: 16 residues. V lost 4 bases, J lost 10 bases, and 10 bases stayed unmatched. The CDR3 DNA is TGTGCCAGCAGTTCCCGTGAGACAGGGGGCAGCTCACCCCTCCACTTT. Amino acids: CASSSRETGGSSPLHF.

This chain connects TRBV6-5 to TRBJ2-1; D not certain. This CDR3 spans 15 amino acids. The germline V gene has CDR1 MNHEY and CDR2 SVGAGI. Trimming took off 6 bases at V and 0 bases at J, with 12 bases between the two ends. CDR3 sequence: CASSPRRSSYNEQFF. The DNA of the CDR3 is TGTGCCAGCAGCCCACGGCGGAGCTCCTACAATGAGCAGTTCTTC.

The chain has TRBV13 and TRBJ2-7; 8 nucleotides match TRBD1. The junction had 2 bases not matched to a gene; V was cut back by 4 bases and J by 3 bases. The CDR3 runs 13 residues. Germline assignment: CDR1 PRHDT and CDR2 FYEKMQ (reference sequence). The chain's CDR3 is CASSSGGFYEQYF. The DNA of the CDR3 is TGTGCCAGCAGCTCAGGGGGCTTCTACGAGCAGTACTTC.

The chain employs TRBV15 and TRBJ1-5, with TRBD1 matching over 9 bases. Per the germline V gene, CDR1 is LNHNV and CDR2 is YYDKDF (reference sequence). The CDR3 totals 20 residues. Unmatched junction bases numbered 15, after V lost 3 bases and J lost 0 bases. This chain's CDR3 is CATSSFGAGTGLYSNQPQHF. The CDR3 coding sequence is TGTGCCACCAGCAGTTTCGGTGCCGGGACAGGGTTATATAGCAATCAGCCCCAGCATTTT.

The V gene is TRBV4-3, the J gene TRBJ1-4, with TRBD1 matching over 7 bases. Germline V gives CDR1 LGHNA, CDR2 YSLEER. The CDR3 runs 15 residues. The V segment lost 4 bases and the J segment 5 bases; nucleotides outside the gene matches: 7. CDR3 protein: CASSRTQGSNEKLFF. The CDR3 nucleotides are TGCGCCAGCAGCCGGACACAGGGGAGCAATGAAAAACTGTTTTTT.

The genes are TRBV27 and TRBJ2-5; D possibly corresponds to TRBD2 (6 bases). From germline, CDR1 is MNHEY and CDR2 SMNVEV (reference sequence). The V end lost 2 bases, the J end lost 4 bases, and 23 bases lay between the germline ends. The CDR3 loop spans 18 amino acids. The CDR3 region is CASSLQAGGIVFRETQYF. The CDR3 nucleotides read TGTGCCAGCAGTTTACAGGCAGGAGGGATCGTTTTTAGAGAGACCCAGTACTTC.